The next 20 T cell receptor beta chains were all read from a single sample in a study of post-analysis software for immune sequencing data. Findings and caveats of the study: The study found TRBV5-6, TRBV5-1 and TRBV20-1 among 4 or 5 TRBV segments more frequent in patients than controls.

Antigen specificity for these receptors is unknown. TCR beta cDNA libraries included unique molecular identifiers. TCRdb used MiXCR to reprocess the PCR reads, holding one entry per CDR3 protein. Of about 380,000 distinct CDR3 sequences listed, 30% to 45% were seen once; the top ten hold roughly 13%. The specimen sequenced was blood. The receptors come from a girl aged 5-17 years with multiple sclerosis.

This clonotype was counted a few times. This chain links TRBV20-1 with TRBJ2-3; no definite D call. Trimming took off 4 bases at V and 4 bases at J, with 6 bases between the two ends. Germline values: CDR1 DFQATT, CDR2 SNEGSKA (reference sequence). The CDR3 loop spans 11 amino acids. The CDR3 sequence is CSAITSDTQYF. For the CDR3, the DNA is TGCAGTGCTATCACCTCAGATACGCAGTATTTT.

The chain is built from TRBV20-1 and TRBJ2-2; the D gene could be TRBD1 or TRBD2 (6 bases each). In germline, CDR1 is DFQATT, CDR2 SNEGSKA (reference sequence). V was clipped by 3 bases and J by 4 bases, with 15 bases between them. The CDR3 is 15 amino acids. The DNA of the CDR3 is TGCAGTGCTAGGCTCGGGGGCATGGTCACCGGGGAGCTGTTTTTT. Its translation: CSARLGGMVTGELFF.

The chain couples TRBV6-5 to TRBJ2-3; D is possibly TRBD1 (5 bases). V was shortened by 6 bases and J by 10 bases, with 11 bases between the two germline ends. CDR1 and CDR2 from the germline V gene are MNHEY and SVGAGI. The length of the CDR3 is 11 residues. CDR3 in DNA: TGTGCCAGCAGGACCCAAGGGGCGCAGTATTTT. Protein product: CASRTQGAQYF.

This chain joins TRBV15 and TRBJ1-1; D may be TRBD1 (5 bases). The ends were cut back, 5 bases at V and 3 bases at J, with 10 bases in the middle. Germline lookup yields CDR1 LNHNV and CDR2 YYDKDF (reference sequence). CDR3 size: 13 residues. CDR3 protein: CATSGQGDTEAFF. CDR3 sequence (DNA): TGTGCCACCAGCGGACAAGGGGACACTGAAGCTTTCTTT. Complete variable domain (other parts from reference TRBV15 and TRBJ1-1): DAMVIQNPRYQVTQFGKPVTLSCSQTLNHNVMYWYQQKSSQAPKLLFHYYDKDFNNEADTPDNFQSRRPNTSFCFLDIRSPGLGDTAMYLCATSGQGDTEAFFGQGTRLTVV.

This clonotype was detected a few times. V gene TRBV7-9 combines with J gene TRBJ1-1; a weak D match, TRBD1 (5 bases). The germline CDR1 and CDR2 sequences are SEHNR and FQNEAQ (reference sequence). This CDR3 spans 12 amino acids. V lost 5 bases to trimming and J lost 4 bases, with 8 bases between them. The CDR3 DNA sequence: TGTGCCAGCAGCCACGGGGCCACTGAAGCTTTCTTT. Translated: CASSHGATEAFF.

In this sample, this clonotype turned up a few times. The chain couples TRBV12-3 or TRBV12-4 to TRBJ1-6; D remains unclear. The CDR3 covers 13 residues. Trimming removed 6 bases from V and 14 bases from J, with 17 bases in between. The CDR3 sequence: CASSPFEGTTLHF. The DNA for the CDR3 is TGTGCCAGCAGCCCTTTTGAGGGAACGACCCTCCACTTT.

As regards this clonotype: An end of the junction differs from the germline gene, which may be a read error. The rearrangement uses TRBV12-5 and TRBJ2-7; D call uncertain. The CDR3 is made up of 13 amino acids. Germline V CDR1 and CDR2: LGHNT, FRNRAP. This chain's CDR3 is CASGLGGFYEQYF. The CDR3 coding sequence is TGTGCTAGCGGTTTGGGCGGCTTCTACGAGCAGTACTTC.

This clonotype was counted only a few times. Compared with germline, one end of the junction differs, possibly owing to a read error. V is TRBV6-1 and J is TRBJ1-2; unclear D gene. This CDR3 region has 11 residues. The germline gives CDR1 MNHNS, CDR2 SASEGT. CDR3 in amino acids: CASSEGFGYTF. The CDR3 DNA follows: TGTGCCAGCAGCGAAGGGTTTGGCTACACCTTC.

This clonotype was seen a handful of times. The V call is TRBV12-3 or TRBV12-4, the J call TRBJ2-5, with D tentatively TRBD1 or TRBD2 (6 bases each). With the DNA end fitting TRBJ2-7 better, the J assignment may be wrong. This CDR3 is built from 16 residues. The CDR3 region is CASSLDRGPYRYEQYF. The CDR3 nucleotides read TGTGCCAGCAGTTTAGATCGGGGGCCTTATCGCTACGAGCAGTACTTC.

The V and J genes are TRBV5-6 and TRBJ2-1; D gene uncertain. The CDR3 runs 18 residues. The ends were cut back, 4 bases at V and 7 bases at J, with 27 bases in the middle. Germline V CDR1 and CDR2: SGHDT, YYEEEE. The CDR3 DNA is TGTGCCAGCAGCCCCCCCGAAGGGTCTAGACTCTCTGGTAATGAGCAGTTCTTC. Protein sequence: CASSPPEGSRLSGNEQFF.

The rearrangement links TRBV4-3 to TRBJ1-2, with TRBD1 as a possible D gene (6 bases). The V gene's germline CDR1 is LGHNA and CDR2 YSLEER. This CDR3 region has 15 residues. Deletions cut 0 bases from V and 4 bases from J, with 12 bases between. This CDR3 is CASSQEAPGAYGYTF. The CDR3 DNA sequence: TGCGCCAGCAGCCAAGAGGCCCCAGGGGCCTATGGCTACACCTTC.

The J gene is TRBJ2-2, the V gene TRBV19; TRBD1 matches 8 bases. Germline-derived CDR1 and CDR2 are LNHDA and SQIVND (reference sequence). The CDR3 is made up of 14 amino acids. The ends lost 7 bases at V and 6 bases at J; junction bases unmatched: 7. The CDR3 DNA reads as TGTGCCAGTACCGACAGGGGTTGGGCCGGGGAGCTGTTTTTT. Encoded protein: CASTDRGWAGELFF.

This clonotype was detected a few times. J is TRBJ1-2 and V is TRBV5-6; D unclear. The CDR3 spans 14 residues. The germline V and J ends were trimmed by 0 bases and 4 bases, with 10 bases remaining between them. Germline V lookup: CDR1 SGHDT, CDR2 YYEEEE. CDR3: CASSLGSRTYGYTF. CDR3 DNA sequence: TGTGCCAGCAGCTTGGGCTCACGCACCTATGGCTACACCTTC.

The V and J genes are TRBV11-2 and TRBJ2-7; D ambiguous. Germline V gives CDR1 SGHAT, CDR2 FQNNGV. Trimming removed 2 bases at V and 7 bases at J, with 15 bases between. This CDR3 contains 14 residues. The CDR3 DNA is TGTGCCAGCAGCTTACTAGGGATTCCTCGGGAGCAGTACTTC. Residues: CASSLLGIPREQYF.

The chain couples TRBV6-2 or TRBV6-3 to TRBJ2-5; the match to TRBD2 covers 11 bases. The length of the CDR3 is 14 residues. The junction had 9 bases not matched to a gene; V was cut back by 4 bases and J by 11 bases. In germline, CDR1 is MNHEY, CDR2 SVGEGT. CDR3 sequence: CASSSELAGDKQYF. CDR3 in DNA: TGTGCCAGCAGTTCCGAACTAGCGGGGGACAAGCAGTACTTC.

The CDR3 DNA sequence: TGTGCCAGCAGCCTCATACCAATAGGGCAGGGGAGGTACAACGAGCAGTACTTC. Translated, it gives CASSLIPIGQGRYNEQYF. The V gene is TRBV9, the J gene TRBJ2-7, with D perhaps assigned TRBD1 or TRBD2 (6 bases each). This CDR3 has 18 amino acids. Germline CDR1 reads SGDLS; CDR2 reads YYNGEE. V was pared by 4 bases and J by 5 bases, with 28 bases between.

This rearrangement joins TRBV3-1 to TRBJ2-1, with D hard to call. The end of the DNA fits TRBJ2-7 better, so the J call may be wrong. The CDR3 totals 15 residues. Germline V gene data show CDR1 as LGHDT and CDR2 as YNNKEL (reference sequence). The CDR3 DNA is TGTGCCAGCAGCCCCCTGATTTCCTTCTCCTACGAGCAGTACTTC. Its translation: CASSPLISFSYEQYF.

This clonotype occurred a few times. The gene calls are TRBV20-1 and TRBJ2-3; 9 nucleotides line up with TRBD1. The V segment lost 5 bases and the J segment 1 base; nucleotides outside the gene matches: 7. Germline V gene sequence: CDR1 DFQATT, CDR2 SNEGSKA (reference sequence). The CDR3 consists of 15 residues. This CDR3 reads CSASPRDRGTDTQYF. CDR3 sequence (DNA): TGCAGTGCTTCCCCCCGGGACAGGGGCACAGATACGCAGTATTTT.

The gene calls are TRBV6-1 and TRBJ2-5; TRBD2 might be the D (5 bases). CDR3 length: 14 residues. Germline V gene lookup returns CDR1 MNHNS and CDR2 SASEGT. V was shortened by 6 bases and J by 4 bases, with 15 bases between the two germline ends. CDR3 sequence (DNA): TGTGCCAGCAGAGAGACCGGGGAGCGAGAGACCCAGTACTTC. The encoded protein is CASRETGERETQYF.

This clonotype was seen a few times. J is TRBJ2-3 and V is TRBV20-1; TRBD2 agrees at 16 bases. The CDR3 extends over 19 amino acids. Germline V CDR1 and CDR2: DFQATT, SNEGSKA (reference sequence). V lost 0 bases, J lost 5 bases, and 11 bases stayed unmatched. The CDR3 DNA sequence: TGCAGTGCTAGAGATCATCCGGGACTAGCGGGGGGGCCGGAAGATACGCAGTATTTT. Translated, it gives CSARDHPGLAGGPEDTQYF.